This T cell receptor (beta chain) came from a study of blood T cell repertoires in COVID-19. As for the study in general: COVID-19 samples, acute and convalescent, were from the United States, Italy and Spain. PBMCs, B-cell-depleted T cells, or T cells were the source of the cDNA or gDNA that made up the material.

Per the original data handling: From reference gene primer amplification, estimates of nucleated cell counts were derived. Produced via immunoSEQ multiplex PCR; TCRdb's table is partial and in-frame only. D and trimming come from the DNA, and the V and J calls and clone size come from that table. This table has about 38,000 clones, roughly 90% appearing once. V shed 2 bases and J 0 bases; nucleotides not matched to a gene: 4. The CDR3 is 18 amino acids. Germline CDR1 is LGHDT and CDR2 is YNNKEL (reference sequence). This receptor was obtained from a man in his sixties with active or convalescent COVID-19. The chain links TRBV3-1 (or the pseudogene TRBV3-2) to TRBJ2-6; 10 bases fit TRBD1. The sequencing sample was made of peripheral blood. The CDR3 DNA is TGTGCCAGCAGCCAATGGGGGACAGGGGACTCTGGGGCCAACGTCCTGACTTTC. Translating gives CASSQWGTGDSGANVLTF.